Listed below are T cell receptor beta chains from one sample, sequenced in a study of response to subunit inactivated influenza vaccine. TCRdb used MiXCR to reprocess the RT-PCR reads, holding one entry per CDR3 protein. The table shows about half a million distinct CDR3 sequences, with about 10% occurring only once. Specimen: PBMCs from blood, collected about 40 days after vaccination. The receptor set was obtained from a man aged 50 or older who received an inactivated influenza vaccine. Each CDR3 is given with its conserved first and last residue. D genes are given only for firm matches. The listing skips clone size in some rows; elsewhere it reads once, few, many or a size class.

v_gene: TRBV18
j_gene: TRBJ2-5
abundance: -
d_gene: TRBD1
CDR3nt: TGTGCCAGCTCACCAAATTCGGGACAGGGGGAGACCCAGTACTTC
CDR3aa: CASSPNSGQGETQYF

v_gene: TRBV10-3
j_gene: TRBJ2-1
abundance: few
d_gene: -
CDR3nt: TGTGCCATCAGTGAGTCCCTAAACAATGAGCAGTTCTTC
CDR3aa: CAISESLNNEQFF

v_gene: TRBV2
j_gene: TRBJ2-1
abundance: -
d_gene: -
CDR3nt: TGTGCCAGCAGTGAAAGGCGGGGCTCCTACAATGAGCAGTTCTTC
CDR3aa: CASSERRGSYNEQFF

v_gene: TRBV4-3
j_gene: TRBJ1-2
abundance: few
d_gene: -
CDR3nt: TGCGCCAGCAGCCAAGATCAGGAGACATCTAGAGGCTACACCTTC
CDR3aa: CASSQDQETSRGYTF

v_gene: TRBV6-1
j_gene: TRBJ2-7
abundance: -
d_gene: TRBD2
CDR3nt: TGTGCCAGCAGTGAAGGAGCGGGAGGGTGGCAGTACTTC
CDR3aa: CASSEGAGGWQYF

v_gene: TRBV5-1
j_gene: TRBJ2-6
abundance: few
d_gene: -
CDR3nt: TGCGCCAGCAGCTTGGTGACGGGCAAGGGTTACGGGGCCAACGTCCTGACTTTC
CDR3aa: CASSLVTGKGYGANVLTF

v_gene: TRBV7-9
j_gene: TRBJ2-5
abundance: -
d_gene: -
CDR3nt: TGTGCCAGCAGCTTGGCGACAGTCCAAGAGACCCAGTACTTC
CDR3aa: CASSLATVQETQYF

v_gene: TRBV20-1
j_gene: TRBJ2-5
abundance: many
d_gene: TRBD2
CDR3nt: TGCAGTGCTACCCGAAGCGGGGAAGAGACCCAGTACTTC
CDR3aa: CSATRSGEETQYF

v_gene: TRBV11-2
j_gene: TRBJ2-5
abundance: -
d_gene: -
CDR3nt: TGTGCCAGCAGCATAAGGGACAAGAATGAAGAGACCCAGTACTTC
CDR3aa: CASSIRDKNEETQYF

v_gene: TRBV4-3
j_gene: TRBJ2-7
abundance: -
d_gene: TRBD2
CDR3nt: TGCGCCAGCAGCCGAAGACTAGCGGGAGATGACGAGCAGTACTTC
CDR3aa: CASSRRLAGDDEQYF

v_gene: TRBV27
j_gene: TRBJ2-1
abundance: few
d_gene: -
CDR3nt: TGTGCCAGCAGCCCCGGGCGGGACAGAACGTACAATGAGCAGTTCTTC
CDR3aa: CASSPGRDRTYNEQFF

v_gene: TRBV5-1
j_gene: TRBJ2-7
abundance: few
d_gene: TRBD2
CDR3nt: TGCGCCAGCAGCTTGACCCTAGCGGGGGCTTTAAGCGAGCAGTACTTC
CDR3aa: CASSLTLAGALSEQYF

v_gene: TRBV6-5
j_gene: TRBJ2-2
abundance: -
d_gene: TRBD2
CDR3nt: TGTGCCAGCAGTTATTTCCAGCGGGGGGCCACCGGGGAGCTGTTTTTT
CDR3aa: CASSYFQRGATGELFF

v_gene: TRBV10-2
j_gene: TRBJ2-3
abundance: -
d_gene: TRBD2
CDR3nt: TGCGCCAGCAGTGTTACCCCTCTAGCGGGGGATAGCACAGATACGCAGTATTTT
CDR3aa: CASSVTPLAGDSTDTQYF

v_gene: TRBV20-1
j_gene: TRBJ2-7
abundance: few
d_gene: -
CDR3nt: TGCAGTGTTAAGGAGAACAGGGACTACGAGCAGTACTTC
CDR3aa: CSVKENRDYEQYF

v_gene: TRBV24-1
j_gene: TRBJ1-1
abundance: few
d_gene: -
CDR3nt: TGTGCCACCAGTGACGGAAGACAGAAGAACACTGAAGCTTTCTTT
CDR3aa: CATSDGRQKNTEAFF

v_gene: TRBV6-1
j_gene: TRBJ2-5
abundance: -
d_gene: -
CDR3nt: TGTGCCAGCACCTACAGGGTTCAAAGTAGCGAGACCCAGTACTTC
CDR3aa: CASTYRVQSSETQYF

v_gene: TRBV6-2/TRBV6-3
j_gene: TRBJ1-2
abundance: -
d_gene: TRBD1
CDR3nt: TGTGCCAGCAGTTACGAATTGAGACGGGACAGGTGGGGTTTGGATGGCTACACCTTC
CDR3aa: CASSYELRRDRWGLDGYTF

v_gene: TRBV20-1
j_gene: TRBJ2-2
abundance: many
d_gene: -
CDR3nt: TGCAGTGCTCAGGAGGGGCGGGAGCTGTTTTTT
CDR3aa: CSAQEGRELFF

v_gene: TRBV2
j_gene: TRBJ1-5
abundance: few
d_gene: -
CDR3nt: TGTGCCAGCAGAACCGGGACTGTAAATCAGCCCCAGCATTTT
CDR3aa: CASRTGTVNQPQHF

v_gene: TRBV20-1
j_gene: TRBJ2-7
abundance: -
d_gene: TRBD2
CDR3nt: TGCAGTGCTATCCTAGCGGGGGGAACCTACGAGCAGTACTTC
CDR3aa: CSAILAGGTYEQYF

v_gene: TRBV5-1
j_gene: TRBJ2-1
abundance: many
d_gene: TRBD2
CDR3nt: TGCGCCAGCAGGCCTGGAAGGACGGGGGCCTCTAGCGGGAGGGGTAGTAATGAGCAGTTCTTC
CDR3aa: CASRPGRTGASSGRGSNEQFF

v_gene: TRBV20-1
j_gene: TRBJ2-7
abundance: few
d_gene: TRBD1
CDR3nt: TGCAGTGCTAGACCTGTGGGACCGGGACAGGGGGTGAGTGAGCAGTACTTC
CDR3aa: CSARPVGPGQGVSEQYF

v_gene: TRBV6-2/TRBV6-3
j_gene: TRBJ2-7
abundance: -
d_gene: -
CDR3nt: TGTGCCAGCAGTTACTTCGTCTACGAGCAGTACTTC
CDR3aa: CASSYFVYEQYF

v_gene: TRBV5-1
j_gene: TRBJ2-7
abundance: many
d_gene: -
CDR3nt: TGCGCCAGCAGCCCCTACGGGGGCGAGCAGTACTTC
CDR3aa: CASSPYGGEQYF

v_gene: TRBV28
j_gene: TRBJ2-2
abundance: -
d_gene: TRBD1
CDR3nt: TGTGCCACCGACAGGGGGCATACCGGGGAGCTGTTTTTT
CDR3aa: CATDRGHTGELFF

v_gene: TRBV6-2/TRBV6-3
j_gene: TRBJ2-3
abundance: many
d_gene: -
CDR3nt: TGTGCCAGCGGCCAGCCAGATACGCAGTATTTT
CDR3aa: CASGQPDTQYF